This T cell receptor beta chain derives from a study of CD8 T cells in ankylosing spondylitis. V lost 0 bases to trimming and J lost 3 bases, with 10 bases between them. Germline loops: CDR1 SGHRS, CDR2 YFSETQ. The CDR3 extends over 15 amino acids. Findings and caveats of the study: Some of the motif variants had earlier been found in reactive arthritis patients' fluid and blood. A TCR beta motif of fewer than 10 highly homologous variants seemed to mark ankylosing spondylitis blood. The clones that were linked to disease were reported to be significantly enriched in matched synovial fluid samples from ankylosing spondylitis patients.

This clonotype appeared many times. The antigen is undetermined. Generation of TCR beta libraries employed quantitative 5'-RACE incorporating molecular barcodes. A single record per CDR3 protein comes from TCRdb applying MiXCR to the 5' RACE reads. The sample consists of over 450,000 distinct CDR3 sequences, roughly 12% of them appearing once. V gene TRBV5-1 combines with J gene TRBJ2-1; D gene unclear. The sequence was obtained from a male donor with ankylosing spondylitis. The sequenced sample was blood, either unsorted or a sorted T cell fraction (not recorded which). CDR3 bases: TGCGCCAGCAGCTTGGTAACGGCCTACTACAATGAGCAGTTCTTC. Protein product: CASSLVTAYYNEQFF.